This T cell receptor beta chain was identified in a study of early stage breast cancer tumors. At the level of the study: Most invasive tumors, about 80% of the 16, were ER+/PR+/HER2-.

Whole-study results and caveats: Commonly generated sequences made up most enriched TCRB sequences shared between patients. Compared with adjacent normal breast tissue, tumors showed about 2.5-fold greater T cell density and higher clonality.

Losses at the gene ends were 7 bases for V and 1 base for J; bases not matched to a gene: 5. CDR3 length: 13 residues. The germline CDR1 and CDR2 sequences are GTSNPN and SVGIG (reference sequence). To note about this clone: What it binds is not known.

Measured with immunoSEQ multiplex PCR; TCRdb has only the in-frame clones, and not every one. Seen here are about 51,000 clones, over 75% observed once, and the top ten hold under 4.5%. The clonotype was recovered from a person in their forties with breast cancer. Sequencing was performed on blood. The rearrangement joins TRBV30 to TRBJ2-3; TRBD2 aligns across 7 bases. The CDR3 here is CASRDYGTDTQYF. The CDR3 DNA reads as TGTGCCTCCCGGGACTACGGCACAGATACGCAGTATTTT.